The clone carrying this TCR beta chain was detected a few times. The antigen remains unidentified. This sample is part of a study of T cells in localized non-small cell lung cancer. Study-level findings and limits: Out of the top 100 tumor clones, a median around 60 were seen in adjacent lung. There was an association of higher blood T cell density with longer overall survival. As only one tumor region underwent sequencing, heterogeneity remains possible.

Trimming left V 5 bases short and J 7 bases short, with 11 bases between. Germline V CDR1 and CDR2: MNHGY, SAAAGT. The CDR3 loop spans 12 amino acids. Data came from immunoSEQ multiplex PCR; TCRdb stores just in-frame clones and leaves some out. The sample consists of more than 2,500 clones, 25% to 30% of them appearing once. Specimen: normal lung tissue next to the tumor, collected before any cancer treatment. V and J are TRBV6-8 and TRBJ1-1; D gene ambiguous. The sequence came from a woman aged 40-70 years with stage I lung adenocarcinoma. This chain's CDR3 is CASSDHGFEAFF. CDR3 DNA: TGTGCCAGCAGTGATCACGGGTTTGAAGCTTTCTTT.